The rows below give T cell receptor beta chains drawn from one sample of a study of T cells in localized non-small cell lung cancer. The assay was immunoSEQ multiplex PCR, and TCRdb's table has in-frame clones only and misses some. The repertoire holds nearly 35,000 clones, with more than 70% as singletons. Sequenced material: peripheral blood, taken before any cancer treatment. The source is a woman aged 40-69 years with stage I lung adenocarcinoma. Both conserved end residues are part of each CDR3. The order of the fields is D gene, V gene, J gene, clone size, CDR3 DNA, CDR3 protein. The D gene is left open where the match is weak. The size field is filled for only some rows; it gives once, few, many or a size class.

D gene: TRBD2; V gene: TRBV29-1; J gene: TRBJ2-3; clone size: NA; CDR3 DNA: TGCAGCGTTGAACGGGGGGAGAGCACAGATACGCAGTATTTT; CDR3 protein: CSVERGESTDTQYF
D gene: NA; V gene: TRBV7-9; J gene: TRBJ2-5; clone size: NA; CDR3 DNA: TGTGCCAGCAGCTCTCGGACCATGGCGGAGACCCAGTACTTC; CDR3 protein: CASSSRTMAETQYF
D gene: NA; V gene: TRBV19; J gene: TRBJ1-1; clone size: NA; CDR3 DNA: TGTGCCAGTAGTATAGTAGGCAGGATGAACACTGAAGCTTTCTTT; CDR3 protein: CASSIVGRMNTEAFF
D gene: NA; V gene: TRBV10-2; J gene: TRBJ2-5; clone size: NA; CDR3 DNA: TGCGCCAGCAGTGAGCCGAAGACCCAGTACTTC; CDR3 protein: CASSEPKTQYF
D gene: NA; V gene: TRBV6-5; J gene: TRBJ2-7; clone size: NA; CDR3 DNA: TGTGCCAGCAGTTACTCGGACGCCTACGAGCAGTACTTC; CDR3 protein: CASSYSDAYEQYF
D gene: NA; V gene: TRBV7-2; J gene: TRBJ2-7; clone size: once; CDR3 DNA: TGTGCCAGCAGCTTAGCGGCTTCTGTGGGGTCAGCCTTCTCCTACGAGCAGTACTTC; CDR3 protein: CASSLAASVGSAFSYEQYF
D gene: NA; V gene: TRBV14; J gene: TRBJ1-6; clone size: NA; CDR3 DNA: TGTGCCAGCCGAAGCAGAATATACAATTCACCCCTCCACTTT; CDR3 protein: CASRSRIYNSPLHF
D gene: NA; V gene: TRBV9; J gene: TRBJ2-1; clone size: NA; CDR3 DNA: TGTGCCAGCAGCCCATTCGTGCGGGGAGACAATGAGCAGTTCTTC; CDR3 protein: CASSPFVRGDNEQFF
D gene: NA; V gene: TRBV18; J gene: TRBJ2-3; clone size: few; CDR3 DNA: TGTGCCAGCTCACCAGGGACGGGCACAGATACGCAGTATTTT; CDR3 protein: CASSPGTGTDTQYF
D gene: NA; V gene: TRBV4-3; J gene: TRBJ1-1; clone size: NA; CDR3 DNA: TGCGCCAGCAGCCAAAGGGACGGAGGGACTACAGGGACTGAAGCTTTCTTT; CDR3 protein: CASSQRDGGTTGTEAFF
D gene: NA; V gene: TRBV27; J gene: TRBJ2-1; clone size: NA; CDR3 DNA: TGTGCCAGCAGCCGAACAGGAGTTGAGCAGTTCTTC; CDR3 protein: CASSRTGVEQFF
D gene: TRBD1; V gene: TRBV5-1; J gene: TRBJ1-2; clone size: NA; CDR3 DNA: TGCGCCAGCAGCTTGGAGGCAGGGGGCCCGGGAGGTTATGGCTACACCTTC; CDR3 protein: CASSLEAGGPGGYGYTF
D gene: NA; V gene: TRBV7-2; J gene: TRBJ2-2; clone size: NA; CDR3 DNA: TGTGCCAGCAGCTTAACAGCCCCGAACACCGGGGAGCTGTTTTTT; CDR3 protein: CASSLTAPNTGELFF
D gene: NA; V gene: TRBV7-2; J gene: TRBJ1-2; clone size: once; CDR3 DNA: TGTGCCAGCAGTGTTCGCGACCCCTTAGGCTATGGCTACACCTTC; CDR3 protein: CASSVRDPLGYGYTF
D gene: TRBD1; V gene: TRBV2; J gene: TRBJ2-3; clone size: NA; CDR3 DNA: TGTGCCAGCAGTGAGGGGGACAGGGTACCTGGTACGCAGTATTTT; CDR3 protein: CASSEGDRVPGTQYF
D gene: TRBD1; V gene: TRBV25-1; J gene: TRBJ2-7; clone size: NA; CDR3 DNA: TGTGCCAGCAGGAAAGATGCCGGGACAGGGAGCTCCTACGAGCAGTACTTC; CDR3 protein: CASRKDAGTGSSYEQYF
D gene: NA; V gene: TRBV4-3; J gene: TRBJ1-2; clone size: NA; CDR3 DNA: TGCGCCAGCAGCCAGGGGGTGGTAGCTAACTATGGCTACACCTTC; CDR3 protein: CASSQGVVANYGYTF
D gene: TRBD1; V gene: TRBV15; J gene: TRBJ2-5; clone size: NA; CDR3 DNA: TGTGCCACCAGCAGCCGGGACAGCCAAGAGACCCAGTACTTC; CDR3 protein: CATSSRDSQETQYF
D gene: NA; V gene: TRBV29-1; J gene: TRBJ2-7; clone size: NA; CDR3 DNA: TGCAGCGTTGAAACGAGGGGAAACTCCTACGAGCAGTACTTC; CDR3 protein: CSVETRGNSYEQYF
D gene: TRBD1; V gene: TRBV27; J gene: TRBJ2-7; clone size: once; CDR3 DNA: TGTGCCAGCAGTTTATCCAGGGGGCTTATCGAGCAGTACTTC; CDR3 protein: CASSLSRGLIEQYF
D gene: NA; V gene: TRBV20-1; J gene: TRBJ2-7; clone size: NA; CDR3 DNA: TGCAGTGCTGTCGGCGAATACGAGCAGTACTTC; CDR3 protein: CSAVGEYEQYF
D gene: NA; V gene: TRBV7-9; J gene: TRBJ1-3; clone size: NA; CDR3 DNA: TGTGCAGTAGGCGGCAGGAGACCTGGAAACACCATATATTTT; CDR3 protein: CAVGGRRPGNTIYF
D gene: NA; V gene: TRBV9; J gene: TRBJ2-7; clone size: NA; CDR3 DNA: TGTGCCAGCAGCCCCAGGGACAACTCCTACGAGCAGTACTTC; CDR3 protein: CASSPRDNSYEQYF
D gene: TRBD1; V gene: TRBV5-4; J gene: TRBJ1-2; clone size: NA; CDR3 DNA: TGTGCCAGCAGCTTGGGACAGGGCAGGGGCGGCTACACCTTC; CDR3 protein: CASSLGQGRGGYTF
D gene: NA; V gene: TRBV7-7; J gene: TRBJ2-5; clone size: NA; CDR3 DNA: TGTGCTAGCAGCCCCCAACCATCAGAGACCCAGTACTTC; CDR3 protein: CASSPQPSETQYF
D gene: TRBD1; V gene: TRBV7-6; J gene: TRBJ2-2; clone size: NA; CDR3 DNA: TGTGCCAGCAGCCCCGGGACAGGGCGGCTTACCACCGGGGAGCTGTTTTTT; CDR3 protein: CASSPGTGRLTTGELFF
D gene: NA; V gene: TRBV4-2; J gene: TRBJ2-3; clone size: few; CDR3 DNA: TGTGCCAGCAGCCAAGAAGCCCATGGGGCCACAGATACGCAGTATTTT; CDR3 protein: CASSQEAHGATDTQYF
D gene: NA; V gene: TRBV9; J gene: TRBJ1-1; clone size: NA; CDR3 DNA: TGTGCCAGCAGCCCTATAACCCTTCCACCGGGACACGAAGCTTTCTTT; CDR3 protein: CASSPITLPPGHEAFF
D gene: NA; V gene: TRBV28; J gene: TRBJ2-5; clone size: NA; CDR3 DNA: TGTGCCAGCAGTTTACCTCCCAGAGGGGAGACCCAGTACTTC; CDR3 protein: CASSLPPRGETQYF
D gene: NA; V gene: TRBV7-2; J gene: TRBJ2-5; clone size: few; CDR3 DNA: TGTGCCAGCAGCTTAAGCCCCCCAGAGACCCAGTACTTC; CDR3 protein: CASSLSPPETQYF
D gene: NA; V gene: TRBV6-6; J gene: TRBJ1-4; clone size: NA; CDR3 DNA: TGTGCCAGCACTAGGGATAATGAAAAACTGTTTTTT; CDR3 protein: CASTRDNEKLFF
D gene: NA; V gene: TRBV6-1; J gene: TRBJ1-1; clone size: once; CDR3 DNA: TGTGCCAGCAGTGAGGAGGGGTGGAACACTGAAGCTTTCTTT; CDR3 protein: CASSEEGWNTEAFF
D gene: TRBD1; V gene: TRBV27; J gene: TRBJ1-2; clone size: NA; CDR3 DNA: TGTGCCAGCAGTTTAGTGGGACAGGGAATCGGCTCCTATGGCTACACCTTC; CDR3 protein: CASSLVGQGIGSYGYTF
D gene: TRBD2; V gene: TRBV5-4; J gene: TRBJ2-3; clone size: few; CDR3 DNA: TGTGCCAGCAGCTTCTTAAAACTAGCGGCTACAGATACGCAGTATTTT; CDR3 protein: CASSFLKLAATDTQYF
D gene: NA; V gene: TRBV7-7; J gene: TRBJ2-7; clone size: NA; CDR3 DNA: TGTGCCAGCAGCTTAGCGGTAGGCAACGAGCAGTACTTC; CDR3 protein: CASSLAVGNEQYF